This T cell receptor (beta chain) was documented in a study of blood T cell repertoires in COVID-19. Study details: From the United States, Italy and Spain came samples of acute and convalescent COVID-19. Sources were T cells, B-cell-depleted T cells, or PBMCs; the material itself was cDNA or gDNA.

Authors' methods: The assay estimated nucleated cells by amplifying reference gene primers. TCRdb's table, derived via immunoSEQ multiplex PCR, lists solely in-frame clones and lacks some. The V and J calls and the clone size are those of that table, but D and trimming were determined from the DNA. The sample includes about 90,000 clones, 75% to 85% of them seen just once. The CDR3 spans 13 residues. Germline CDR1 reads MNHEY; CDR2 reads SMNVEV (reference sequence). With 0 bases removed from V and 5 bases from J, the gap between germline ends came to 5 bases. The sequence was collected from a woman aged 70-85 years with acute or convalescent COVID-19. Sequences were obtained from peripheral blood. J is TRBJ1-5 and V is TRBV27, with D uncertain. The CDR3 sequence is CASSLSHHQPQHF. The CDR3 coding sequence is TGTGCCAGCAGTTTATCCCATCATCAGCCCCAGCATTTT.